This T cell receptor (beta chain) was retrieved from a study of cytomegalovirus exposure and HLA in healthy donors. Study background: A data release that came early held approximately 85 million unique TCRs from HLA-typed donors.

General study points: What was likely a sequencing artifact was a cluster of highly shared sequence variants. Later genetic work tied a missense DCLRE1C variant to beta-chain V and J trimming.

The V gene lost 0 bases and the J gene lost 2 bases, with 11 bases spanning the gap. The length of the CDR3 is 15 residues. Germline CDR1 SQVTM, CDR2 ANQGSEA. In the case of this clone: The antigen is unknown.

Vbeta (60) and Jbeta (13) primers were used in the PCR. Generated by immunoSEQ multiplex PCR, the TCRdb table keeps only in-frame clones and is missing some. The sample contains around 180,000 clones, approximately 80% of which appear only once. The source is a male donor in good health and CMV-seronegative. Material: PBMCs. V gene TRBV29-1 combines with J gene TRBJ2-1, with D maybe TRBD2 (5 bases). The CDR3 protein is CSVEDRGRTYNEQFF. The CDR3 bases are TGCAGCGTTGAAGATCGGGGAAGAACCTACAATGAGCAGTTCTTC.